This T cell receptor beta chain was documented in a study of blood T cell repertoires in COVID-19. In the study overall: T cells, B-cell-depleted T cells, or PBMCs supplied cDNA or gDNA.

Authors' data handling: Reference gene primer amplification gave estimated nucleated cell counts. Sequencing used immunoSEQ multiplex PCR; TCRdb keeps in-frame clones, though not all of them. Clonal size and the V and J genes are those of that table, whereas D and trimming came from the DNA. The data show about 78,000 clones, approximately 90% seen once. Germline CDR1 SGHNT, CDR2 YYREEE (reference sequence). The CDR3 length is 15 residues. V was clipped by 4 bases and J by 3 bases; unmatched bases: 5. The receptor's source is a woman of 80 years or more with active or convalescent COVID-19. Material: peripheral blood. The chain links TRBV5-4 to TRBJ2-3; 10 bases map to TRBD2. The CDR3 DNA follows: TGTGCCAGCAGCCAACTAGCGGGGAATACAGATACGCAGTATTTT. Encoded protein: CASSQLAGNTDTQYF. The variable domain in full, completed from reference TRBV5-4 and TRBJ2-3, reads ETGVTQSPTHLIKTRGQQVTLRCSSQSGHNTVSWYQQALGQGPQFIFQYYREEENGRGNFPPRFSGLQFPNYSSELNVNALELDDSALYLCASSQLAGNTDTQYFGPGTRLTVL.